The clone carrying this TCR beta chain was seen a few times. The CDR3 totals 13 residues. Trimming took off 9 bases at V and 4 bases at J, with 15 bases between the two ends. The germline gives CDR1 LNHDA, CDR2 SQIVND (reference sequence). Seattle's enrolled individuals joined amid active infection and were then monitored longitudinally. This sample was taken from a study of blood T cell repertoires in COVID-19. The wider study: T cells, B-cell-depleted T cells, or PBMCs provided the cDNA or gDNA that served as material.

The table came from immunoSEQ multiplex PCR; TCRdb's copy has only in-frame clones and leaves some out. The sample has roughly 200,000 clones, about 88% seen once. The receptor was isolated from a man between 50 and 59 years old with COVID-19, enrolled during active disease. The V and J genes are TRBV19 and TRBJ1-1; D remains unclear. The sequenced sample was peripheral blood. CDR3 nucleotide sequence: TGTGCCAGCCGGCGGAGGGTAATCACTGAAGCTTTCTTT. It yields the protein CASRRRVITEAFF.